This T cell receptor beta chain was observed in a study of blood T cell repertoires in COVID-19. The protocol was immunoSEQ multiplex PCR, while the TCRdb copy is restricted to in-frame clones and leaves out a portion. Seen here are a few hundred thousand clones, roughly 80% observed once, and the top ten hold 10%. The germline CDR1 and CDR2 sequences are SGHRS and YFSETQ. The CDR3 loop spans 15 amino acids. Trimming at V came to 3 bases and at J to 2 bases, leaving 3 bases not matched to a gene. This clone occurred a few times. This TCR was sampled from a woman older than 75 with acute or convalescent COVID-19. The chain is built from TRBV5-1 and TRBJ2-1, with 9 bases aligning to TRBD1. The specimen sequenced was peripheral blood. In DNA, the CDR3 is TGCGCCAGCAGCTCACAGGGGGCGGCCTACAATGAGCAGTTCTTC. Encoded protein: CASSSQGAAYNEQFF. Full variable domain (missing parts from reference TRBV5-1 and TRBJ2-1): KAGVTQTPRYLIKTRGQQVTLSCSPISGHRSVSWYQQTPGQGLQFLFEYFSETQRNKGNFPGRFSGRQFSNSRSEMNVSTLELGDSALYLCASSSQGAAYNEQFFGPGTRLTVL.